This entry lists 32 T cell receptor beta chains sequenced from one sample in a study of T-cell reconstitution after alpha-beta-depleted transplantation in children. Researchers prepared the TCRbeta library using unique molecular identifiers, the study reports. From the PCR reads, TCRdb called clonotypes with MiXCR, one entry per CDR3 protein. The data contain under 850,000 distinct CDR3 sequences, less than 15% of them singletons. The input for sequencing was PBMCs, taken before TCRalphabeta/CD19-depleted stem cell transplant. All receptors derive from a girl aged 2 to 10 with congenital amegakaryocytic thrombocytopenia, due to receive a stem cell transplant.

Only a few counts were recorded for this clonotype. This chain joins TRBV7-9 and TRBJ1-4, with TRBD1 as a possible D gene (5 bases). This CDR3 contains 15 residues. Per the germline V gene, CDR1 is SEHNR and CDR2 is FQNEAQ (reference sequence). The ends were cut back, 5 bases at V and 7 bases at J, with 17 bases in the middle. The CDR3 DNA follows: TGTGCCAGCAGCAAGTGGGGGGAGCAAGGTGAAAAACTGTTTTTT. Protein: CASSKWGEQGEKLFF.

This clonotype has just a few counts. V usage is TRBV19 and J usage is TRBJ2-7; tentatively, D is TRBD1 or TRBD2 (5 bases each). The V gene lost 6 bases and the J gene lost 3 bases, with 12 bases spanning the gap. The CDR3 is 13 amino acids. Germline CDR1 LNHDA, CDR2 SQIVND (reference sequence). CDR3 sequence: CASRGDQFYEQYF. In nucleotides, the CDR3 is TGTGCCAGTAGGGGGGATCAATTCTACGAGCAGTACTTC. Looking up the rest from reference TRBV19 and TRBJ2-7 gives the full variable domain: DGGITQSPKYLFRKEGQNVTLSCEQNLNHDAMYWYRQDPGQGLRLIYYSQIVNDFQKGDIAEGYSVSREKKESFPLTVTSAQKNPTAFYLCASRGDQFYEQYFGPGTRLTVT.

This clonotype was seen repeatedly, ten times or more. The CDR3, as DNA: TGCAGTGCCAACCCGAAGGGGCTAGCCTCGAATGAGCAGTTCTTC. Protein: CSANPKGLASNEQFF. The chain recombines TRBV20-1 with TRBJ2-1, with D possibly called TRBD1 or TRBD2 (5 bases each). Trimming removed 6 bases at V and 7 bases at J, with 22 bases between. The CDR3 spans 15 residues. Looked up from germline, CDR1 is DFQATT and CDR2 is SNEGSKA (reference sequence).

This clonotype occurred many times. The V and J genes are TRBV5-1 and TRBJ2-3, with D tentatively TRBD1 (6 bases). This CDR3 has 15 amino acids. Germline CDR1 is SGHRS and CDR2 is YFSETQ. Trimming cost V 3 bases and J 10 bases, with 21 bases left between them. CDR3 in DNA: TGCGCCAGCAGCTCCACCCCGACAGGTTCGGTGGCGCAGTATTTT. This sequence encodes CASSSTPTGSVAQYF.

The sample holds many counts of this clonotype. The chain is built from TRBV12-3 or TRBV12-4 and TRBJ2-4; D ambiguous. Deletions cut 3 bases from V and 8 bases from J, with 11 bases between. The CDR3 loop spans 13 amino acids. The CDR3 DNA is TGTGCCAGCAGTTTTGAGCGTTCCGACATTCAGTACTTC. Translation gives CASSFERSDIQYF.

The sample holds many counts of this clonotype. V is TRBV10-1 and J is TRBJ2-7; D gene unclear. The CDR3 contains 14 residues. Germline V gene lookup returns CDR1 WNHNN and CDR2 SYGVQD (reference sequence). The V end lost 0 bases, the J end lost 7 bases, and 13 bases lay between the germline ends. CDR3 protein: CASSESNQYSEQYF. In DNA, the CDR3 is TGCGCCAGCAGTGAGTCGAACCAATATTCAGAGCAGTACTTC.

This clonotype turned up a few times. The DNA of the CDR3 is TGTGCCAGCAGCCAAGAACCCCGAAGGCCCGCCCCCAATGGCTACACCTTC. It is translated as CASSQEPRRPAPNGYTF. The chain couples TRBV3-1 to TRBJ1-2; the D is unclear. The germline V gene has CDR1 LGHDT and CDR2 YNNKEL (reference sequence). The ends were cut back, 0 bases at V and 6 bases at J, with 20 bases in the middle. This CDR3 region has 17 residues.

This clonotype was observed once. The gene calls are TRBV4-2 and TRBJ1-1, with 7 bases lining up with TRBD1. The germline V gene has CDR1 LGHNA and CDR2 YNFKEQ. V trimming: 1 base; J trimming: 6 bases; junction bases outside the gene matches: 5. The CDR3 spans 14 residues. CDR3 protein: CASSQARGQAEAFF. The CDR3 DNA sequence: TGTGCCAGCAGCCAAGCAAGGGGGCAGGCTGAAGCTTTCTTT.

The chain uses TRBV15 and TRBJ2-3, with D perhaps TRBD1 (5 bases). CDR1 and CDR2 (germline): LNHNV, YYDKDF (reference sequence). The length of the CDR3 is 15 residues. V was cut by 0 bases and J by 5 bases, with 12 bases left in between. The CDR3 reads CATSRDQGDLDTQYF. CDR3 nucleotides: TGTGCCACCAGCAGAGATCAGGGCGACCTAGATACGCAGTATTTT.

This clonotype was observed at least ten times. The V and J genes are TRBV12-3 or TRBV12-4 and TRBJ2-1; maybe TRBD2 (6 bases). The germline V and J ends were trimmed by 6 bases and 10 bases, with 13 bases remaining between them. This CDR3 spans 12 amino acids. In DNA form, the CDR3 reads TGTGCCAGCAGCTCGAGACGGGGGGAGCAGTTCTTC. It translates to CASSSRRGEQFF.

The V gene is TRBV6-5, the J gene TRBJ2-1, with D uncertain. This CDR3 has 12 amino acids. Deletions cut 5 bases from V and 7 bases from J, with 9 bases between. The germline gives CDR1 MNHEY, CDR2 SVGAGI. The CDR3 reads CASSRPGNEQFF. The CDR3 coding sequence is TGTGCCAGCAGTCGTCCTGGGAATGAGCAGTTCTTC.

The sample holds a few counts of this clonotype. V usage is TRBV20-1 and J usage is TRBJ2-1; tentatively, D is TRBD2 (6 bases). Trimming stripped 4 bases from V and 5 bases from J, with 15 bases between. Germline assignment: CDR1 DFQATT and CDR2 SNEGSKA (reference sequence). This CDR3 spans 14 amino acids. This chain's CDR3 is CSANPGGGHNEQFF. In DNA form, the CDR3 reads TGCAGTGCTAACCCTGGGGGAGGTCACAATGAGCAGTTCTTC.

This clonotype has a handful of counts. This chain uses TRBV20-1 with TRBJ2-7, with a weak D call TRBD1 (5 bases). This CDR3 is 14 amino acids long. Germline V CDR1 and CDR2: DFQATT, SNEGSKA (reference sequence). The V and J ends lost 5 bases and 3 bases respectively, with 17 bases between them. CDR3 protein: CSAPMRRADYEQYF. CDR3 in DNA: TGCAGTGCTCCAATGCGCAGGGCGGACTACGAGCAGTACTTC.

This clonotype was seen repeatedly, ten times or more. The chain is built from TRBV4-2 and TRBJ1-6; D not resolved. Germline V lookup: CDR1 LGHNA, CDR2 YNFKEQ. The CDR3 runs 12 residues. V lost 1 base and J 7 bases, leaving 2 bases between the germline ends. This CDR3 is CASSQANSPLHF. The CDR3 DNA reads TGTGCCAGCAGCCAAGCAAATTCACCCCTCCACTTT.

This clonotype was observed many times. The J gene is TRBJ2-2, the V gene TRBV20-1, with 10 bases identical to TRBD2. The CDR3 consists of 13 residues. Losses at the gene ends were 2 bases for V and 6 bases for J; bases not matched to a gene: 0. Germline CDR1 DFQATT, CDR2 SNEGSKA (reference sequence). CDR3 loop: CSARSGRAGELFF. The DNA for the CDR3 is TGCAGTGCTAGAAGCGGGAGGGCCGGGGAGCTGTTTTTT.

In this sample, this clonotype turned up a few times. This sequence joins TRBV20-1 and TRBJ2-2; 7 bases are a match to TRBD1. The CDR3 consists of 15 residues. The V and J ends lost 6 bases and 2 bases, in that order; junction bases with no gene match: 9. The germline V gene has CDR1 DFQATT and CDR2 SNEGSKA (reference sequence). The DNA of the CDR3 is TGCAGTGCATCGAAAGGGACAGCCAACACCGGGGAGCTGTTTTTT. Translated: CSASKGTANTGELFF.

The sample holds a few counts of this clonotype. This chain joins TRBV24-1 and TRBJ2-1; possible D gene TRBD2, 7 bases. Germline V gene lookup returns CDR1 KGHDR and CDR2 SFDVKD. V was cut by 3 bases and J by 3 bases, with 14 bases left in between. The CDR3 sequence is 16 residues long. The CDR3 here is CATSDLGGGLYNEQFF. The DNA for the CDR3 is TGTGCCACCAGTGATCTTGGGGGGGGGCTCTACAATGAGCAGTTCTTC.

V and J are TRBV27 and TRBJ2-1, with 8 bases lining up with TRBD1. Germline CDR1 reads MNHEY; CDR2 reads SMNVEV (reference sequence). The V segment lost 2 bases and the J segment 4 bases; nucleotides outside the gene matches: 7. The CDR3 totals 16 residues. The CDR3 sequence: CASSLIARGLYNEQFF. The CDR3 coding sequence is TGTGCCAGCAGTTTAATCGCCAGGGGGCTATACAATGAGCAGTTCTTC.

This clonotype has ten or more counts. CDR3 DNA sequence: TGCAGTGCGAAAAATCGCCGGGCGCCGACTTTATATTCACCCCTCCACTTT. Translated: CSAKNRRAPTLYSPLHF. The chain joins TRBV20-1 to TRBJ1-6, with D unresolved. Germline V lookup: CDR1 DFQATT, CDR2 SNEGSKA (reference sequence). Between the trimmed V and J ends, which lost 6 bases and 8 bases, there was a span of 26 bases. There are 17 residues in the CDR3.

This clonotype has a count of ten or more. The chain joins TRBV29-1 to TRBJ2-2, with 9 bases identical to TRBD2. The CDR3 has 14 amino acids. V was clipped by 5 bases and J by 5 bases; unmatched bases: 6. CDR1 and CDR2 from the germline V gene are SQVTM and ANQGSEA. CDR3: CSVLRREGTGELFF. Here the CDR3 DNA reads TGCAGCGTTCTGCGGCGGGAGGGTACCGGGGAGCTGTTTTTT.

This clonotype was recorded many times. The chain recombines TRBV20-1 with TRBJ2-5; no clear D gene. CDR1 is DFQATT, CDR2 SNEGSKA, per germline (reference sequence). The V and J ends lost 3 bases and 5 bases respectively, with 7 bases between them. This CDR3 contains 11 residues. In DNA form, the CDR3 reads TGCAGTGCTAGTATCGGGGAGACCCAGTACTTC. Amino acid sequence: CSASIGETQYF.

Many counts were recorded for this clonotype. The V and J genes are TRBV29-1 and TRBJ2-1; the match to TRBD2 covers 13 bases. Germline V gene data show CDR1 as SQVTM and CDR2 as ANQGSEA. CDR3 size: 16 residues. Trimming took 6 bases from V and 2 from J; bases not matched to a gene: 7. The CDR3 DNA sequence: TGCAGCGTGGTGGGGACTAGCGGGAAGGCCTACAATGAGCAGTTCTTC. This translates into CSVVGTSGKAYNEQFF.

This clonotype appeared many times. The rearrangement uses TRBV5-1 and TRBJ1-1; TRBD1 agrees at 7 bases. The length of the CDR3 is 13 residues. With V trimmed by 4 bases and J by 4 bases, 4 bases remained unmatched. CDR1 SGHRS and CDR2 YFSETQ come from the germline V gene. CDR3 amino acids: CASSQGGLTEAFF. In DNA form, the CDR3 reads TGCGCCAGCAGCCAAGGGGGCCTCACTGAAGCTTTCTTT.

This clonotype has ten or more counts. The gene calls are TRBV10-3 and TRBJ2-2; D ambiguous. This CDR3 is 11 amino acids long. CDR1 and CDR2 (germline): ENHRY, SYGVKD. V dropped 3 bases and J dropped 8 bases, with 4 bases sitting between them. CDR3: CAISDSGELFF. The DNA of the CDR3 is TGTGCCATCAGTGATTCAGGGGAGCTGTTTTTT.

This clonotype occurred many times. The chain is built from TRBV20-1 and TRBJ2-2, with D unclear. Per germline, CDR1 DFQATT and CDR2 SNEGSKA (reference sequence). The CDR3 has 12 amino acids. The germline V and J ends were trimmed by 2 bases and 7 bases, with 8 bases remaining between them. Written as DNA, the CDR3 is TGCAGTGCTAGAATGGTGGGCGGGGAGCTGTTTTTT. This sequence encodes CSARMVGGELFF.

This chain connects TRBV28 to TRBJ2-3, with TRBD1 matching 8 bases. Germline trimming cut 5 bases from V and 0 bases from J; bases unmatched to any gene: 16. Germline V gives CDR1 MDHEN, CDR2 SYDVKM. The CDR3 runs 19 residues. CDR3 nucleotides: TGTGCCAGCAGTACCATAAGCAGGGGGCAGGACAGCAGCACAGATACGCAGTATTTT. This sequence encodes CASSTISRGQDSSTDTQYF. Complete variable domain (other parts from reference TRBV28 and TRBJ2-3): DVKVTQSSRYLVKRTGEKVFLECVQDMDHENMFWYRQDPGLGLRLIYFSYDVKMKEKGDIPEGYSVSREKKERFSLILESASTNQTSMYLCASSTISRGQDSSTDTQYFGPGTRLTVL.

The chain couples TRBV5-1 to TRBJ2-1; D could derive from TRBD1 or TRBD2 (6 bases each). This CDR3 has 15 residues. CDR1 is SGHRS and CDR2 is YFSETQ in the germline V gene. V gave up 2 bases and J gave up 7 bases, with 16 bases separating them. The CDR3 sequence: CASSFRAGGGNEQFF. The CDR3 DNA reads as TGCGCCAGCAGCTTTCGGGCAGGAGGGGGGAATGAGCAGTTCTTC.

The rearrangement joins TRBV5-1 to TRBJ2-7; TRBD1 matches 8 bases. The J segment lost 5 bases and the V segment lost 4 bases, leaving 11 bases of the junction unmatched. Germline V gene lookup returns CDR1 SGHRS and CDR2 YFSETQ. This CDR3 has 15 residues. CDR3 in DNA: TGCGCCAGCAGCGTCGGGACAGGCATGAGGGACGAGCAGTACTTC. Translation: CASSVGTGMRDEQYF.

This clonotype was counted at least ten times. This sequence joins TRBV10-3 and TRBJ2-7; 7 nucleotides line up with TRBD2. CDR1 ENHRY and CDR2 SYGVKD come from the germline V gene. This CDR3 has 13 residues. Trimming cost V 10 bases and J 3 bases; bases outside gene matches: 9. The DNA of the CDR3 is TGTGCCACCCAAGCGGGAAGAAACTACGAGCAGTACTTC. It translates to CATQAGRNYEQYF.

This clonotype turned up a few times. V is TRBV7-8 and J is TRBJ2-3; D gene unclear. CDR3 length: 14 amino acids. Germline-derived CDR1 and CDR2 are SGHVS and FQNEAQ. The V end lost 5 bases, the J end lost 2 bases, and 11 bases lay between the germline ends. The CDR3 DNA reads TGTGCCAGCAGCGAATACCCAAACACAGATACGCAGTATTTT. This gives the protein CASSEYPNTDTQYF. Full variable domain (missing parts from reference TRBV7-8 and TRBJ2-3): GAGVSQSPRYKVAKRGQDVALRCDPISGHVSLFWYQQALGQGPEFLTYFQNEAQLDKSGLPSDRFFAERPEGSVSTLKIQRTQQEDSAVYLCASSEYPNTDTQYFGPGTRLTVL.

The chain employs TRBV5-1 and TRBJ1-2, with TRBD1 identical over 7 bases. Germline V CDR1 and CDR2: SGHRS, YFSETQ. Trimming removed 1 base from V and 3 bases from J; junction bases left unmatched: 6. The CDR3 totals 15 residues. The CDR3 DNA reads TGCGCCAGCAGCTTGAGGCAGGGGGGCGACTATGGCTACACCTTC. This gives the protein CASSLRQGGDYGYTF. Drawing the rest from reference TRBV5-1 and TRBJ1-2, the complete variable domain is KAGVTQTPRYLIKTRGQQVTLSCSPISGHRSVSWYQQTPGQGLQFLFEYFSETQRNKGNFPGRFSGRQFSNSRSEMNVSTLELGDSALYLCASSLRQGGDYGYTFGSGTRLTVV.

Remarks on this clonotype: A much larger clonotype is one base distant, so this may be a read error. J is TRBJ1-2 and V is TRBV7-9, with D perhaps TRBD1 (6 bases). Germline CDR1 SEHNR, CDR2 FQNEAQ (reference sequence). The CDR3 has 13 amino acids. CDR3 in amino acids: CASSSGGGYGDTF. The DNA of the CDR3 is TGTGCCAGCAGCTCCGGGGGGGGCTATGGCGACACCTTC.